This T cell receptor beta chain originates from a study of technical replicates of blood from several donors. Measured with immunoSEQ multiplex PCR; TCRdb has only the in-frame clones, and not every one. The sample lists some 99,000 clones, roughly 96% seen once, with about 0.19% in the top ten. Between the trimmed V and J ends, which lost 5 bases and 8 bases, there was a span of 22 bases. Per the germline V gene, CDR1 is SGHDT and CDR2 is YYEEEE. There are 15 residues in the CDR3. The clonotype originates from a human donor in good health. Sequencing was done on a sample of T cells isolated from PBMCs. The gene calls are TRBV5-6 and TRBJ1-2; D perhaps matches TRBD1 (6 bases). The CDR3 DNA reads as TGTGCCAGCAGTTCCCCGATCCGGGACACAATAGGCTACACCTTC. Translation: CASSSPIRDTIGYTF.